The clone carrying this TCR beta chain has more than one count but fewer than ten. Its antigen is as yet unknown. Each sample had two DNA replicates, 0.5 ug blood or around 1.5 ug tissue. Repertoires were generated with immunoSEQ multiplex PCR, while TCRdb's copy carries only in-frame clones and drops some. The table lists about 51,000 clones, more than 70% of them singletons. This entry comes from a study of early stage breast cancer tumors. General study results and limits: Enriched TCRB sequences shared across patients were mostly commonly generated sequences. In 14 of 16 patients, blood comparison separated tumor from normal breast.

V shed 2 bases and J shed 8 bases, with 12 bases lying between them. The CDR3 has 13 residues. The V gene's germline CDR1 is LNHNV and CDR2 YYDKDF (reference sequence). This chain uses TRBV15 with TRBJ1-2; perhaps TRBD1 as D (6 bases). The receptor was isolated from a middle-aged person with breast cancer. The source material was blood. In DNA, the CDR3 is TGTGCCACCAGCAGAAGGTCAGGGGAGGGCTACACCTTC. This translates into CATSRRSGEGYTF.